A single sample gave rise to the 14 T cell receptor beta chains below, sequenced in a study of blood T cell repertoires in COVID-19. This table comes from immunoSEQ multiplex PCR, and its TCRdb copy is limited to in-frame clones, with some not included. The sample has 200,000 to 300,000 clones; over 80% are singletons. Sequencing used peripheral blood. The receptors were sampled from a woman aged 60 to 75 with active or convalescent COVID-19.

The CDR3 bases are TGTGCCAGTAGTACTATAAGGGGAGGAACAGAGACCCAGTACTTC. It yields the protein CASSTIRGGTETQYF. The chain uses TRBV19 and TRBJ2-5, with D tentatively TRBD2 (6 bases). From germline, CDR1 is LNHDA and CDR2 SQIVND (reference sequence). The germline V and J ends were trimmed by 4 bases and 4 bases, with 16 bases remaining between them. The CDR3 contains 15 residues.

This chain links TRBV19 with TRBJ1-2; 9 bases line up with TRBD1. With 6 bases clipped from V and 7 bases from J, the junction kept 12 bases outside the gene matches. This CDR3 has 15 residues. The germline gives CDR1 LNHDA, CDR2 SQIVND (reference sequence). CDR3 sequence reads: CASRTGSGTGFGYTF. Written as DNA, the CDR3 is TGTGCCAGTAGAACCGGCTCCGGGACAGGGTTTGGCTACACCTTC.

This clone was counted a few times. The germline gene is not matched at one end of the junction; a read error may be the cause. The DNA for the CDR3 is TGTGCCAGCAGCTCCTGGGGAGACAGCGGGAACTACGCGCAGTACTTC. It codes for CASSSWGDSGNYAQYF. The V gene is TRBV11-3, the J gene TRBJ2-7, with 7 bases that match TRBD2. CDR1 and CDR2 (germline): SGHNT, YENEEA. The CDR3 has 16 residues.

The rearrangement links TRBV5-5 to TRBJ2-2; TRBD2 matches at 10 bases. Germline loops: CDR1 SGHKS, CDR2 YYEKEE (reference sequence). The trim removed 4 bases at V and 5 bases at J, leaving 2 bases unmatched. The CDR3 runs 14 residues. The CDR3, as DNA: TGTGCCAGCAGCGGGGGACTAGCGACCGGGGAGCTGTTTTTT. It yields the protein CASSGGLATGELFF.

The chain has TRBV6-4 and TRBJ1-5; 9 bases map to TRBD1. The CDR3 is 14 residues long. Germline V gene lookup returns CDR1 MRHNA and CDR2 SNTAGT. Losses at the gene ends were 2 bases for V and 7 bases for J; bases not matched to a gene: 3. The CDR3 is CASSDPTGGQPQHF. CDR3 coding DNA: TGTGCCAGCAGTGACCCCACAGGGGGCCAGCCCCAGCATTTT.

The chain has TRBV4-1 and TRBJ2-3; 8 nucleotides agree with TRBD2. Unmatched junction bases numbered 8, after V lost 0 bases and J lost 3 bases. This CDR3 has 17 residues. Germline loops: CDR1 MGHRA, CDR2 YSYEKL. Written as DNA, the CDR3 is TGCGCCAGCAGCCAAGAACCGGCGGGGGGCGGGACAGATACGCAGTATTTT. Amino acids: CASSQEPAGGGTDTQYF.

The V call is TRBV6-5, the J call TRBJ2-3; D ambiguous. V was clipped by 8 bases and J by 4 bases, with 10 bases between them. This CDR3 region has 12 residues. The germline CDR1 and CDR2 sequences are MNHEY and SVGAGI. This CDR3 is CASGRSADTQYF. Here the CDR3 DNA reads TGTGCCAGCGGTCGGTCGGCAGATACGCAGTATTTT.

The chain combines TRBV5-4 with TRBJ2-1; no reliable D call. The V end lost 2 bases, the J end lost 6 bases, and 15 bases lay between the germline ends. CDR1 and CDR2 from the germline V gene are SGHNT and YYREEE (reference sequence). This CDR3 is 15 amino acids long. This CDR3 reads CASSLSRNPTNEQFF. CDR3 DNA sequence: TGTGCCAGCAGCTTATCTAGAAACCCCACCAATGAGCAGTTCTTC.

The chain uses TRBV6-5 and TRBJ1-1, with a tentative D call TRBD1 (6 bases). Germline V gene lookup returns CDR1 MNHEY and CDR2 SVGAGI. Trimming cost V 4 bases and J 1 base, with 10 bases left between them. CDR3 length equals 14 residues. CDR3 protein: CASSWGHKNTEAFF. CDR3 sequence (DNA): TGTGCCAGCAGTTGGGGACACAAGAACACTGAAGCTTTCTTT.

J is TRBJ2-7 and V is TRBV25-1; 9 bases agree with TRBD2. Per germline, CDR1 MGHDK and CDR2 SYGVNS. After removal of 6 bases from V and 7 bases from J, the junction contained 13 bases not matched to a gene. The CDR3 runs 15 residues. The CDR3 bases are TGTGCCAGCAGACCTCTAGCGGGGTTTTCGGGGGAGCAGTACTTC. Amino acids: CASRPLAGFSGEQYF.

The chain employs TRBV5-6 and TRBJ2-5; TRBD2 matches 7 bases. V was pared by 0 bases and J by 5 bases, with 10 bases of the junction left unmatched. CDR3 length: 16 amino acids. Looked up from germline, CDR1 is SGHDT and CDR2 is YYEEEE. CDR3 amino acids: CASSLESASGGETQYF. The CDR3 DNA is TGTGCCAGCAGCTTGGAATCGGCTAGCGGCGGGGAGACCCAGTACTTC.

V is TRBV3-1 (or the pseudogene TRBV3-2) and J is TRBJ1-2; the match to TRBD1 covers 9 bases. CDR1 LGHDT and CDR2 YNNKEL come from the germline V gene (reference sequence). The CDR3 is made up of 16 amino acids. V lost 9 bases, J lost 0 bases, and 11 bases stayed unmatched. The CDR3 sequence is CARDTGRDRANYGYTF. CDR3 DNA: TGTGCCAGGGACACCGGTAGGGACAGGGCTAACTATGGCTACACCTTC.

The sample holds many counts of this clone. V is TRBV2 and J is TRBJ1-1, with D hard to call. From germline, CDR1 is SNHLY and CDR2 FYNNEI. V was shortened by 4 bases and J by 2 bases, with 8 bases between the two germline ends. The length of the CDR3 is 13 residues. The CDR3 is CASSAEFNTEAFF. The CDR3 DNA reads as TGTGCCAGCAGTGCAGAATTCAACACTGAAGCTTTCTTT. The variable domain in full, completed from reference TRBV2 and TRBJ1-1, reads EPEVTQTPSHQVTQMGQEVILRCVPISNHLYFYWYRQILGQKVEFLVSFYNNEISEKSEIFDDQFSVERPDGSNFTLKIRSTKLEDSAMYFCASSAEFNTEAFFGQGTRLTVV.

V gene TRBV7-3 combines with J gene TRBJ2-2; 12 bases are shared with TRBD2. Losses at the gene ends were 3 bases for V and 6 bases for J; bases not matched to a gene: 8. This CDR3 contains 17 residues. Germline V CDR1 and CDR2: SGHTA, FQGTGA. The CDR3 DNA follows: TGTGCCAGCAGCTTCCATTCCGGGACTAGCGGGTCCGGGGAGCTGTTTTTT. Amino acids: CASSFHSGTSGSGELFF.